This T cell receptor beta chain was observed in a study of T cells in Graves' hyperthyroidism and ophthalmopathy. Note on this clonotype: The antigen is not known.

Study results and limitations: Blood held most thyroid clonotypes expanded above 0.001 frequency. Patients with ophthalmopathy were separated from those with stable hyperthyroidism by a 13 V-J model.

V was pared by 5 bases and J by 1 base, with 9 bases of the junction left unmatched. This CDR3 spans 16 amino acids. Amplification of TCR beta CDR3 regions used RNA as the template. The HTBI primer set drove a first-round RT-PCR of the TCR CDR3. MiXCR, run by TCRdb on the multiplex PCR reads, gives a single entry per CDR3 protein. The sample includes hundreds of thousands of distinct CDR3 sequences, 20% of them seen just once. Out of around 10 ml of fresh peripheral blood came the PBMCs. This sequence was found in a middle-aged man with Graves' ophthalmopathy. The chain carries TRBV12-3 or TRBV12-4 and TRBJ2-7; 9 nucleotides align to TRBD1. The sequenced sample was blood. The CDR3 coding sequence is TGTGCCAGCAGTCAAGGACGACAGGGGGTATCCTACGAGCAGTACTTC. Its protein product is CASSQGRQGVSYEQYF.